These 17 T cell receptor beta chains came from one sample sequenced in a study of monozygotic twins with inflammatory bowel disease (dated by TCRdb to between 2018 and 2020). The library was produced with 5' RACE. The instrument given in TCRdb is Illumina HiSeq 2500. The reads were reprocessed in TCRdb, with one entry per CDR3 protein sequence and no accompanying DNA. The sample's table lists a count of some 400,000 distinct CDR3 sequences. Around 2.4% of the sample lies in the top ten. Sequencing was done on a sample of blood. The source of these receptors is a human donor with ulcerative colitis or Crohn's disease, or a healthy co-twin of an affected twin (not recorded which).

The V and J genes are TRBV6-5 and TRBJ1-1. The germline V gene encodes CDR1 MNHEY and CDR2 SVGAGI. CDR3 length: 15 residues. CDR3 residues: CASSYSMFMNTEAFF.

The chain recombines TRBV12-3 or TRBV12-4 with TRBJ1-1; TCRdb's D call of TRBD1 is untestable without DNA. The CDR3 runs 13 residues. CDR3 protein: CASSSRDRVQAFF.

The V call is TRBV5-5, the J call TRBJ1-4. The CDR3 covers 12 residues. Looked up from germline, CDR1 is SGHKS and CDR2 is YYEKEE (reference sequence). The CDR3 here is CASGNYREKLFF.

The CDR3 region is CASKTTGDEAFF. V gene TRBV6-5 combines with J gene TRBJ1-1; TCRdb selects TRBD1, and the lack of DNA leaves this call unchecked. The CDR3 has 12 amino acids. From germline, CDR1 is MNHEY and CDR2 SVGAGI.

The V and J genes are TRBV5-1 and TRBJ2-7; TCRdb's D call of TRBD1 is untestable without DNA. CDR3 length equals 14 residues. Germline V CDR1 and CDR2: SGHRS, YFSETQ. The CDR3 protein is CASSSPGRIYEQYF.

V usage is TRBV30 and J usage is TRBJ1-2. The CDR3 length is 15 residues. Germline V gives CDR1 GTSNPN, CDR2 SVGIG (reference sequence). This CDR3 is CAWNSVTVSGNGYTF.

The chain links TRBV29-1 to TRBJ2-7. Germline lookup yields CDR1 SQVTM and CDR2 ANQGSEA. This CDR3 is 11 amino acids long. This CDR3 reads CSVGDVYEQYF.

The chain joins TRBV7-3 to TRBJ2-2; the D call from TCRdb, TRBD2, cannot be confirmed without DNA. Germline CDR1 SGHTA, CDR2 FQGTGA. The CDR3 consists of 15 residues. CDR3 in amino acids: CASSSGLAGTGELFF. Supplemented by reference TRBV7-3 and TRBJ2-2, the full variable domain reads GAGVSQTPSNKVTEKGKYVELRCDPISGHTALYWYRQSLGQGPEFLIYFQGTGAADDSGLPNDRFFAVRPEGSVSTLKIQRTERGDSAVYLCASSSGLAGTGELFFGEGSRLTVL.

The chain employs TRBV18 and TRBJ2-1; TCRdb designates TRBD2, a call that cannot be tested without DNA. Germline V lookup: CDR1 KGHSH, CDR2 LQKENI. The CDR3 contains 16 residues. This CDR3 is CASSLRPAGGRNEQFF.

The CDR3 reads CASSQEGAWVSGELFF. The chain recombines TRBV4-2 with TRBJ2-2; absent DNA, TCRdb's TRBD1 call cannot be checked. This CDR3 spans 16 amino acids. In germline, CDR1 is LGHNA, CDR2 YNFKEQ.

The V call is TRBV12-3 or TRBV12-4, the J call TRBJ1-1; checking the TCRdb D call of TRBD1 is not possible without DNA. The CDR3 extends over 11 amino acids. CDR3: CASSLVDRVFF.

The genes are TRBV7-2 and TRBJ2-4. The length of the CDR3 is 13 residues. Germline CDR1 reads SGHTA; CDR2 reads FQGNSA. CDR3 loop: CASSLPTSGAPDF.

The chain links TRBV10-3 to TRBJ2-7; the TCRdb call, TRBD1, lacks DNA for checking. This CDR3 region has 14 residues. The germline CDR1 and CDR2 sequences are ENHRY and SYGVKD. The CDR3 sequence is CAISELQGGYEQYF.

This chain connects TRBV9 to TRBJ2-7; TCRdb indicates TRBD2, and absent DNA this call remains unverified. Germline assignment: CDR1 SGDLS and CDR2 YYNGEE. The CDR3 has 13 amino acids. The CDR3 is CASSRGGFYEQYF.

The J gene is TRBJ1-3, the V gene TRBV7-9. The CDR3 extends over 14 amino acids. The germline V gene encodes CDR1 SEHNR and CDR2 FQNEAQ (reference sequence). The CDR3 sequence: CASSLVQPPNTIYF.

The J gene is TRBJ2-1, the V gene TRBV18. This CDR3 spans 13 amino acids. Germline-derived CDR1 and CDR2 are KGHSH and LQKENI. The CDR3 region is CASSAQGSNEQFF.

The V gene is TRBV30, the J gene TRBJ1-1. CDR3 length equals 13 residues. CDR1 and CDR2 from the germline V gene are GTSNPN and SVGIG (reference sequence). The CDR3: CAWTLLGNTEAFF.